These 13 T cell receptor beta chains share one sample of origin, sequenced in a study of beta chain features in type 1 diabetes. As every portion of the isolated RNA was reverse transcribed, the sequencing read expressed TCRB transcripts. Method: immunoSEQ multiplex PCR; TCRdb's copy keeps in-frame clones and lacks some. The sample lists about 160,000 clones, approximately 9.9% occurring once. The sample was central memory CD4+ T cells from blood. The receptors stem from a woman aged 18-29 years in good health.

This chain joins TRBV7-9 and TRBJ2-1, with TRBD2 as a possible D gene (5 bases). Per the germline V gene, CDR1 is SEHNR and CDR2 is FQNEAQ (reference sequence). V lost 7 bases and J lost 7, with 11 bases in between. The CDR3 contains 12 residues. Here the CDR3 DNA reads TGTGCCAGCACCTGGACTGGGAATGAGCAGTTCTTC. It translates to CASTWTGNEQFF. Full variable domain (outside the CDR3, taken from reference TRBV7-9 and TRBJ2-1): DTGVSQNPRHKITKRGQNVTFRCDPISEHNRLYWYRQTLGQGPEFLTYFQNEAQLEKSRLLSDRFSAERPKGSFSTLEIQRTEQGDSAMYLCASTWTGNEQFFGPGTRLTVL.

This rearrangement joins TRBV7-6 to TRBJ2-5, with no clear D. The V end was cut by 3 bases, the J end by 0 bases, with 11 bases between. Germline loops: CDR1 SGHVS, CDR2 FNYEAQ. This CDR3 has 15 residues. Written as DNA, the CDR3 is TGTGCCAGCAGCTTGGGCAGAGTGTACCAAGAGACCCAGTACTTC. Its protein is CASSLGRVYQETQYF.

The chain employs TRBV6-5 and TRBJ2-7; D call uncertain. CDR3 length equals 12 residues. Trimming removed 0 bases from V and 7 bases from J, with 7 bases in between. Germline V gene lookup returns CDR1 MNHEY and CDR2 SVGAGI. The chain's CDR3 is CASSYSGREQYF. For the CDR3, the DNA is TGTGCCAGCAGTTACTCGGGCAGGGAGCAGTACTTC.

This clone turned up a few times. The chain links TRBV5-1 to TRBJ2-7, with TRBD2 matching 12 bases. The J segment lost 6 bases and the V segment lost 5 bases, leaving 12 bases of the junction unmatched. CDR1 and CDR2 (germline): SGHRS, YFSETQ. The CDR3 totals 16 residues. DNA for the CDR3: TGCGCCAGCAGACGACTAGCGGGAGTCTCCCTCGGCGAGCAGTACTTC. It specifies CASRRLAGVSLGEQYF.

There are many counts of this clone. The chain links TRBV11-2 to TRBJ2-1; 8 positions agree with TRBD2. The CDR3 contains 15 residues. CDR1 and CDR2 from the germline V gene are SGHAT and FQNNGV. V shed 4 bases and J 9 bases; nucleotides not matched to a gene: 11. CDR3 residues: CASSSGAGVLTEQFF. The CDR3 DNA reads TGTGCCAGCAGCTCGGGAGCGGGAGTGTTAACTGAGCAGTTCTTC.

In nucleotides, the CDR3 is TGCGCCAGCAGCCAAGCCGGGTGGCGGGAAGAGACCCAGTACTTC. It yields the protein CASSQAGWREETQYF. This sequence joins TRBV4-1 and TRBJ2-5; a weak D match, TRBD2 (5 bases). Germline-derived CDR1 and CDR2 are MGHRA and YSYEKL. Trimming removed 1 base at V and 3 bases at J, with 12 bases between. This CDR3 contains 15 residues.

This clone appeared a few times. This chain uses TRBV7-2 with TRBJ1-2; D is undetermined. The CDR3 loop spans 15 amino acids. V lost 5 bases and J lost 7, with 20 bases in between. In germline, CDR1 is SGHTA, CDR2 FQGNSA. CDR3 sequence (DNA): TGTGCCAGCAGCCAAGTCGAGAACACCCGCGGTGGCTACACCTTC. Residues: CASSQVENTRGGYTF.

Only a few counts were recorded for this clone. The chain uses TRBV4-1 and TRBJ1-2; D possibly corresponds to TRBD1 (5 bases). Germline assignment: CDR1 MGHRA and CDR2 YSYEKL. V was cut by 0 bases and J by 8 bases, with 10 bases left in between. This CDR3 is 13 amino acids long. The CDR3 sequence is CASSQDLDTGYTF. The DNA of the CDR3 is TGCGCCAGCAGCCAAGATTTGGACACCGGCTACACCTTC.

Only a few counts were recorded for this clone. This chain links TRBV30 with TRBJ2-7, with 9 bases that match TRBD1. The germline CDR1 and CDR2 sequences are GTSNPN and SVGIG (reference sequence). V dropped 0 bases and J dropped 5; count of bases not matched to a gene: 8. The CDR3 totals 15 residues. CDR3 amino acids: CAWSVLLGQGHEQYF. CDR3 DNA sequence: TGTGCCTGGAGTGTATTACTGGGACAGGGCCACGAGCAGTACTTC.

The chain links TRBV5-4 to TRBJ2-1; 7 bases align to TRBD1. Germline lookup yields CDR1 SGHNT and CDR2 YYREEE (reference sequence). This CDR3 contains 12 residues. V lost 9 bases, J lost 9 bases, and 9 bases stayed unmatched. CDR3: CATTTGMFEQFF. The CDR3 DNA reads TGTGCCACCACGACAGGGATGTTTGAGCAGTTCTTC.

The chain uses TRBV29-1 and TRBJ1-1; TRBD1 aligns across 9 bases. Germline CDR1 SQVTM, CDR2 ANQGSEA. V dropped 7 bases and J dropped 4; count of bases not matched to a gene: 7. This CDR3 spans 13 amino acids. CDR3 in DNA: TGCAGCGCCGCGGGACAGGGAGGCACTGAAGCTTTCTTT. Amino acids: CSAAGQGGTEAFF.

The rearrangement joins TRBV2 to TRBJ1-1; no clear D gene. The CDR3 is 15 residues long. Germline V gene data show CDR1 as SNHLY and CDR2 as FYNNEI. V lost 6 bases and J 0 bases, leaving 14 bases between the germline ends. The CDR3 sequence is CASSAETSMNTEAFF. DNA for the CDR3: TGTGCCAGCAGCGCCGAAACATCCATGAACACTGAAGCTTTCTTT.

This clone appeared many times. This chain uses TRBV10-3 with TRBJ2-3, with TRBD1 identical over 7 bases. The V gene end was trimmed by 0 bases and the J gene end by 2 bases; junction bases not matched to a gene: 11. The CDR3 spans 18 residues. Germline V lookup: CDR1 ENHRY, CDR2 SYGVKD. CDR3 DNA: TGTGCCATCAGTGAGTCGATCGGTCAAGGGGGCCCCACAGATACGCAGTATTTT. Its protein product is CAISESIGQGGPTDTQYF.